This TCR beta chain was recovered during a study of human T cells and chemical hapten exposure. Study overall: A roughly 2 cm by roughly 2 cm inner upper arm patch received 2% DPC for sensitization.

Germline V gene lookup returns CDR1 SNHLY and CDR2 FYNNEI. This CDR3 has 14 amino acids. Worth noting for this clonotype: The antigen remains undetermined. A much larger clone is a single base away; this may be a read error.

TCRdb re-called the RACE reads through MiXCR, storing one row per CDR3 protein. The data show tens of thousands of distinct CDR3 sequences, 10% seen once. Study-level results: Having alopecia, the donors may differ immunologically from healthy people.

Time point indicated: patch test 2, 6 weeks after DPC sensitization. Indicated treatment: therapeutic diphenylcyclopropenone sensitization with weekly scalp DPC. The receptor's source is a woman aged 50 to 60 with alopecia areata. Some clones in this sample may be carry-over from other donors' samples. The gene calls are TRBV2 and TRBJ1-5; a possible D gene is TRBD1 (5 bases). The specimen comprised whole blood, sampled in connection with sensitization to the hapten diphenylcyclopropenone (DPC). The CDR3 here is CASNLFLGDQPRHF. The CDR3 coding sequence is TGTGCCAGCAACCTCTTTTTAGGGGATCAGCCCCGGCATTTT.